Listed below are T cell receptor beta chains from one sample, sequenced in a study of shared clonotypes between healthy human individuals. The table came from immunoSEQ multiplex PCR; TCRdb's copy has only in-frame clones and leaves some out. In the table there are 95,000 to 120,000 clones, around 68% of which are singletons. Sequencing was done on a sample of memory CD8+ T cells sorted from blood. These receptors were collected from a woman aged 25 to 39 in good health. Each CDR3 is given with its conserved first and last residue. D genes are given only for firm matches. The listing skips clone size in some rows; elsewhere it reads once, few, many or a size class.

D	V	J	length	size	DNA	CDR3
TRBD2	TRBV25-1	TRBJ2-1	18	.	TGTGCCAGCAGGGGACTAGCGGGAGTTGAGATATTGTCGGATGAGCAGTTCTTC	CASRGLAGVEILSDEQFF
.	TRBV9	TRBJ2-7	16	.	TGTGCCAGCAGCCTGGGTGGCGGCTCGAGCTCCTACGAGCAGTACTTC	CASSLGGGSSSYEQYF
.	TRBV7-9	TRBJ2-7	11	.	TGTGCCAGCAGCCATGACTACGAGCAGTACTTC	CASSHDYEQYF
.	TRBV5-6	TRBJ2-7	14	.	TGTGCCAGCAGCTTGGGTGAGGGAGGCTACGAGCAGTACTTC	CASSLGEGGYEQYF
.	TRBV4-1	TRBJ2-2	15	.	TGCGCCAGCAGCCAGGTACATGGTTACACCGGGGAGCTGTTTTTT	CASSQVHGYTGELFF
TRBD2	TRBV9	TRBJ2-2	14	once	TGTGCCAGCAGCGAGCGGGGAAACACCGGGGAGCTGTTTTTT	CASSERGNTGELFF
TRBD2	TRBV4-1	TRBJ2-5	18	.	TGCGCCAGCAGTCAGGGATTTTACACTAGCGATCACCAAGAGACCCAGTACTTC	CASSQGFYTSDHQETQYF
.	TRBV7-8	TRBJ2-1	12	.	TGTGCCAGCAGCTTAGATCCGGGCAAGCAGTTCTTC	CASSLDPGKQFF
.	TRBV6-1	TRBJ1-1	14	.	TGTGCCAGCAGTGACAGGAGGGTGAACACTGAAGCTTTCTTT	CASSDRRVNTEAFF
.	TRBV2	TRBJ1-1	14	once	TGTGCCAGCAGTGCGACCCTCACAGCCCGTGAAGCTTTCTTT	CASSATLTAREAFF
.	TRBV10-3	TRBJ1-2	16	.	TGTGCCATCAGTGAGTCGAATCGGGACACGAACTATGGCTACACCTTC	CAISESNRDTNYGYTF
.	TRBV29-1	TRBJ2-1	14	.	TGCAGCGTTGTAAGGCTAGCCCTCCACAATGAGCAGTTCTTC	CSVVRLALHNEQFF
TRBD2	TRBV6-4	TRBJ2-3	15	.	TGTGCCAGCAGTGACTCGTCGGGAGGGGCAGATACGCAGTATTTT	CASSDSSGGADTQYF
.	TRBV6-5	TRBJ2-7	11	once	TGTGCCAGCAGTTGGGAGTACGAGCAGTACTTC	CASSWEYEQYF
.	TRBV6-5	TRBJ1-1	16	.	TGTGCCAGCAGTTACTCGGGGGGCTTTTTTAACACTGAAGCTTTCTTT	CASSYSGGFFNTEAFF
.	TRBV25-1	TRBJ1-3	15	once	TGTGCCAGCAGTGAATTTCGGGACAAGGAAAACACCATATATTTT	CASSEFRDKENTIYF
.	TRBV5-1	TRBJ2-3	16	.	TGCGCCAGCAGCTTTTCGTCTGGCGGGAACACAGATACGCAGTATTTT	CASSFSSGGNTDTQYF